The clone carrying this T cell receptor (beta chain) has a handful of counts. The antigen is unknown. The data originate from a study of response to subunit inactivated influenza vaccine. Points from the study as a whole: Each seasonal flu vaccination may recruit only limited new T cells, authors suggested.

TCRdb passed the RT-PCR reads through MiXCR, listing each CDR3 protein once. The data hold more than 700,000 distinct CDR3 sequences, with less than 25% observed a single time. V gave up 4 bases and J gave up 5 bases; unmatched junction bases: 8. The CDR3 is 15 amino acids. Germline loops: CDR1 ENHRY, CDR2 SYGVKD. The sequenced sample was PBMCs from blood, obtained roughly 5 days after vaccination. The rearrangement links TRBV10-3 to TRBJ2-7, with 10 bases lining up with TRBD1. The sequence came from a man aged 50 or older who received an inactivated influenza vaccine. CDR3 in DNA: TGTGCCATCAGTGCGATGGGACAGGGGAAGAACGAGCAGTACTTC. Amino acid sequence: CAISAMGQGKNEQYF.